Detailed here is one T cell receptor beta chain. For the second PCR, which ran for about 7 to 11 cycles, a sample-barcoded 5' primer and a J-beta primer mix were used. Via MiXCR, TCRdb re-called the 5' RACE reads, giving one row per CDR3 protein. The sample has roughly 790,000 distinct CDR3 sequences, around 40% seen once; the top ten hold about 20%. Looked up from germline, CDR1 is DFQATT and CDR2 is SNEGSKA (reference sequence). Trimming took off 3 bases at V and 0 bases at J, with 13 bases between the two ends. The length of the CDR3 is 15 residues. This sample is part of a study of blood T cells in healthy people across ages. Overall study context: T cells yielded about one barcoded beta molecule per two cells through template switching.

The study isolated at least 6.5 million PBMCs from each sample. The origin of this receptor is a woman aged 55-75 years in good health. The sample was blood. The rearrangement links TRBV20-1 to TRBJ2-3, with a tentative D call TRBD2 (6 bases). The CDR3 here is CSASRGRSSTDTQYF. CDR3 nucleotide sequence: TGCAGTGCTAGTCGGGGGAGGAGCAGCACAGATACGCAGTATTTT.